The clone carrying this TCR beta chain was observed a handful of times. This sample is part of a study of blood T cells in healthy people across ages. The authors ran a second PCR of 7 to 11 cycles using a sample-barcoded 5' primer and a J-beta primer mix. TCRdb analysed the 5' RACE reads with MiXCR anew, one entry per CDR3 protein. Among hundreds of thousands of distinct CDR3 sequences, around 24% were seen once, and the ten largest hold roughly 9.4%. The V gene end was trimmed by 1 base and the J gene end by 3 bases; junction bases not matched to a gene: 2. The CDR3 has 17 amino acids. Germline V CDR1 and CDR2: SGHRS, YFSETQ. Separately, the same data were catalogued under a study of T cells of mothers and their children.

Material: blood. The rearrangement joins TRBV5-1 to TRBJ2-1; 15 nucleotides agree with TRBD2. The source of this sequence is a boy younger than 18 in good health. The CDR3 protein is CASSLPGLAGGYNEQFF. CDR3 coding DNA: TGCGCCAGCAGCTTGCCGGGACTAGCGGGGGGCTACAATGAGCAGTTCTTC.